This TCR beta chain originates from a study of shared clonotypes between healthy human individuals. Study information: In total, the donors were a couple of women and a few men aged 18 to 49.

Sequencing used immunoSEQ multiplex PCR; TCRdb keeps in-frame clones, though not all of them. The table records 1.5 million to 2.5 million clones, about 95% of them present only once. On this clone: The antigen is unknown.

Naive CD8 cells lacked CD45RO, underwent positive selection for CCR7 and left out terminally differentiated effector memory CD45RA+ cells. There are 13 residues in the CDR3. Germline CDR1 and CDR2: SGHDT and YYEEEE. The V end was cut by 2 bases, the J end by 9 bases, with 14 bases between. The study's findings and limits: Larger richness was generally estimated for naive than memory subsets.

The source is a man younger than 35 in good health. The chain couples TRBV5-6 to TRBJ2-5, with D unresolved. Specimen: naive CD8+ T cells sorted from blood. The CDR3 DNA follows: TGTGCCAGCAGCTTTCTAAGAGATGGGGCCCAGTACTTC. This sequence encodes CASSFLRDGAQYF.